This T cell receptor beta chain was identified in a study of technical replicates of blood from a handful of donors. Libraries were prepared by immunoSEQ multiplex PCR; TCRdb keeps only in-frame clonotypes and omits some of them. The table has 65,000 to 95,000 clones, 93% seen once. The germline V gene encodes CDR1 SGHKS and CDR2 YYEKEE (reference sequence). V lost 2 bases to trimming and J lost 6 bases, with 14 bases between them. The CDR3 has 14 amino acids. The V call is TRBV5-5, the J call TRBJ1-1; possible D gene TRBD1, 5 bases. The clonotype was recovered from a human donor in good health. The sequenced sample consisted of T cells isolated from PBMCs. The CDR3 DNA reads as TGTGCCAGCAGCTTACAAGGGGCGGTATCTGAAGCTTTCTTT. Translating gives CASSLQGAVSEAFF.